The T cell receptor (beta chain) described here comes from a study of Ad26.COV2.S vaccination and SARS-CoV-2 variants. The sample's treatment: 19 received Ad26.COV2.S at low or high dose, single or two shots; a few received placebo; per-sample allocation not given. Material that was analyzed had been drawn on day 63 after the first vaccine or placebo injection. What was given as vaccine was an Ad26 vector encoding Wuhan-strain SARS-CoV-2 spike. Sequencing used immunoSEQ multiplex PCR; TCRdb keeps in-frame clones, though not all of them. This table has hundreds of thousands of clones, about 90% appearing once. The germline gives CDR1 LNHDA, CDR2 SQIVND (reference sequence). The length of the CDR3 is 13 residues. Trimming pared 3 bases from V and 6 bases from J, leaving 11 bases between.

This receptor was taken from a person aged 18-60 years who received the Ad26.COV2.S COVID-19 vaccine or a placebo. The chain recombines TRBV19 with TRBJ1-1; perhaps TRBD1 as D (6 bases). Sequences were derived from peripheral blood, sampled in a trial of Ad26.COV2.S vaccine versus placebo. The CDR3 DNA sequence: TGTGCCAGTAGTATTCTGGGGGCTCCTGAAGCTTTCTTT. Translated: CASSILGAPEAFF.